This entry features one TCR beta chain sequence. The multiple sclerosis controls were treatment-naive patients with relapsing-remitting disease that was stable or active. V was pared by 4 bases and J by 2 bases, with 2 bases of the junction left unmatched. The CDR3 extends over 14 amino acids. Germline V gives CDR1 SQVTM, CDR2 ANQGSEA. The record originates from a study of CD8 T cells in Susac syndrome. cDNA came from approximately 0.5 to 1 ug RNA primed by random hexamers. Amplification of TCR beta CDR3 across 54 Vbeta and 13 Jbeta was performed with immunoSEQ multiplex PCR. TCRdb reprocessed the immunoSEQ multiplex PCR reads with MiXCR, giving one entry per CDR3 protein. The sample has some 190,000 distinct CDR3 sequences, almost 96% seen once.

The sequenced material came from CD4+ T cells from PBMCs. The J gene is TRBJ2-1, the V gene TRBV29-1; 10 nucleotides agree with TRBD1. The sequence was obtained from a human donor with multiple sclerosis. The DNA for the CDR3 is TGCAGCGTTGCGGGACAGGGGACCTACAATGAGCAGTTCTTC. Its protein is CSVAGQGTYNEQFF.